The T cell receptor (beta chain) described here comes from a study of cytomegalovirus exposure and HLA in healthy donors. Libraries were prepared by immunoSEQ multiplex PCR; TCRdb keeps only in-frame clonotypes and omits some of them. The data hold roughly 240,000 clones, with approximately 87% observed a single time. Regarding the study as a whole: In vitro experiments confirmed that three CMV-associated chains were specific for CMV antigens. First-cohort TCR clusters tended to co-occur in the 120 or so validation repertoires, a later analysis found. The listing of fewer than 200 TCR beta chains classed them as cytomegalovirus-associated.

The V gene end was trimmed by 0 bases and the J gene end by 14 bases; junction bases not matched to a gene: 6. The CDR3 length is 14 residues. The germline CDR1 and CDR2 sequences are MNHEY and SVGAGI. As to this clone: The target antigen is unknown.

The approximately 120-subject validation cohort, separate from the 666-subject first cohort, included the donors. The chain uses TRBV6-5 and TRBJ2-1, with 11 bases matching TRBD2. This sequence originates from a man between 18 and 29 years old in good health and CMV-seronegative. Specimen: PBMCs. Here the CDR3 reads CASSYSPGSGGEFF. The CDR3, as DNA: TGTGCCAGCAGTTACTCTCCCGGTAGCGGGGGGGAGTTCTTC.